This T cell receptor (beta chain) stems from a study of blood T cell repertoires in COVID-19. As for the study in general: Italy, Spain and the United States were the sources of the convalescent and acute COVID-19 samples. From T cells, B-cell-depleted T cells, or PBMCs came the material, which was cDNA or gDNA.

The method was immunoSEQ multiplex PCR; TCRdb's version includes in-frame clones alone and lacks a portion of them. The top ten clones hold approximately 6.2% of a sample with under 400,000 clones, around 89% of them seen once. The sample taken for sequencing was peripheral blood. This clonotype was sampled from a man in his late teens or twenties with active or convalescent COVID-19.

The chain's CDR3 is CASSYPGFSGANVLTF. For the CDR3, the DNA is TGTGCCAGCAGTTACCCGGGATTTTCTGGGGCCAACGTCCTGACTTTC. This chain joins TRBV6-2 or TRBV6-3 and TRBJ2-6, with D perhaps TRBD2 (5 bases). The V gene's germline CDR1 is MNHEY and CDR2 SVGEGT. The CDR3 is 16 residues long. Between the trimmed V and J ends, which lost 2 bases and 1 base, there was a span of 9 bases.